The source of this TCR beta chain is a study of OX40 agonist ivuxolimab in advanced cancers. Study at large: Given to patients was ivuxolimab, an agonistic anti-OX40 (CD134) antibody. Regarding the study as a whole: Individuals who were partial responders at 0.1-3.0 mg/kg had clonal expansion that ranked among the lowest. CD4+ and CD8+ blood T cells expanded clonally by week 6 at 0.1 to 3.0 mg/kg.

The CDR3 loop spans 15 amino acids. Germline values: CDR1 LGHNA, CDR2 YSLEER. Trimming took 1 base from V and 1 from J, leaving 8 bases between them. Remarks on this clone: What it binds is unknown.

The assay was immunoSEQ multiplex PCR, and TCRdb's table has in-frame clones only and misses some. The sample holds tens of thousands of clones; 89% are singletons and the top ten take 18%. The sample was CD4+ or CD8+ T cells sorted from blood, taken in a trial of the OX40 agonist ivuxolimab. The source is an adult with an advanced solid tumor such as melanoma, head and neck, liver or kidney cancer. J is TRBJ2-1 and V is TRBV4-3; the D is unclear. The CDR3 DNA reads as TGCGCCAGCAGCCAAGGGCGGAGATCCTACAATGAGCAGTTCTTC. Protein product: CASSQGRRSYNEQFF.